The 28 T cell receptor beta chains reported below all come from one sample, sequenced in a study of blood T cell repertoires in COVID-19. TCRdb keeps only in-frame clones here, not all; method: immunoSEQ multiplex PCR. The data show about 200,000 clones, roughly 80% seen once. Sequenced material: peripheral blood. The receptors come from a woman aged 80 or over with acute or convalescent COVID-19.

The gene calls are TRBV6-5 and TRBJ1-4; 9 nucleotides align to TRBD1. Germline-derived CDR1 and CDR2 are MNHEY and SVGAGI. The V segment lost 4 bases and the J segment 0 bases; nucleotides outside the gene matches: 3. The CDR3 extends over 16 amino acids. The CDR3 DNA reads TGTGCCAGCAGTTCGGACAGGGGCGCAACTAATGAAAAACTGTTTTTT. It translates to CASSSDRGATNEKLFF.

CDR3 nucleotide sequence: TGTGCCAGCAGGACGGGACAGGTTAATAGCAATCAGCCCCAGCATTTT. This codes for CASRTGQVNSNQPQHF. This sequence joins TRBV2 and TRBJ1-5, with 8 nucleotides matching TRBD1. Germline assignment: CDR1 SNHLY and CDR2 FYNNEI. J was trimmed by 0 bases and V by 6 bases; bases with no gene match: 7. The CDR3 is 16 amino acids.

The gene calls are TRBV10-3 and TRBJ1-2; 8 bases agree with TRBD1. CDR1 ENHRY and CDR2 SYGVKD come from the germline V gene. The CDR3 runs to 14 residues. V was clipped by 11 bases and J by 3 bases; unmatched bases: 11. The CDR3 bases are TGTGCCGTAAGACAGCTGGACAGGGACTATGGCTACACCTTC. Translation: CAVRQLDRDYGYTF.

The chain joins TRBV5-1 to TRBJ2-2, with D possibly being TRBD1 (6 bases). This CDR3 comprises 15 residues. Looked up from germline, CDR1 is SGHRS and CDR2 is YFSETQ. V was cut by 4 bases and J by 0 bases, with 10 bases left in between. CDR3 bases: TGCGCCAGCAGCCCCTGGACAGCGAACACCGGGGAGCTGTTTTTT. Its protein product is CASSPWTANTGELFF.

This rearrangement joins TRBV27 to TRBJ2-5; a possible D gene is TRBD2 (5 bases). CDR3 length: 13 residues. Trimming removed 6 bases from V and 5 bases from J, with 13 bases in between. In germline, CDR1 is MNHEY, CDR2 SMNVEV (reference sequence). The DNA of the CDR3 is TGTGCCAGCAGACTGTCCGGGGATGAGACCCAGTACTTC. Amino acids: CASRLSGDETQYF.

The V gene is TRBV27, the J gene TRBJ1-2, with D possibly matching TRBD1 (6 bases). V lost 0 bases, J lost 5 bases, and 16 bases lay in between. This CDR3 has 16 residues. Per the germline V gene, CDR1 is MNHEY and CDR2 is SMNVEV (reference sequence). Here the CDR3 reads CASSLSVGGPHYGYTF. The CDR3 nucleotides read TGTGCCAGCAGTTTATCGGTCGGGGGGCCCCATTATGGCTACACCTTC.

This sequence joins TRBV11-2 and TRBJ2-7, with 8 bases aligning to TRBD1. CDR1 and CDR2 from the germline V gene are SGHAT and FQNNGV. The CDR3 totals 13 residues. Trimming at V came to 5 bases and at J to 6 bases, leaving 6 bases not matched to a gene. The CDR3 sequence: CASSQGQGAEQYF. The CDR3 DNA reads TGTGCCAGCAGCCAAGGACAGGGCGCCGAGCAGTACTTC.

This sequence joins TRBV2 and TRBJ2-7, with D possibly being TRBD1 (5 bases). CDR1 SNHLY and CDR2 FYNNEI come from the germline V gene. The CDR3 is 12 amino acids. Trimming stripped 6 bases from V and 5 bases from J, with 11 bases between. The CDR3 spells CASRLQGHEQYF. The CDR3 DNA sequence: TGTGCCAGCAGGCTCCAGGGTCACGAGCAGTACTTC.

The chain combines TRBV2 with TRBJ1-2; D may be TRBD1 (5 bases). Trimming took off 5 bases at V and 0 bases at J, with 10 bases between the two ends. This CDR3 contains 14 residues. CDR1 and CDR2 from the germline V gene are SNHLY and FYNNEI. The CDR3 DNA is TGTGCCAGCAGTTTGCGACAGACTAACTATGGCTACACCTTC. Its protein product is CASSLRQTNYGYTF.

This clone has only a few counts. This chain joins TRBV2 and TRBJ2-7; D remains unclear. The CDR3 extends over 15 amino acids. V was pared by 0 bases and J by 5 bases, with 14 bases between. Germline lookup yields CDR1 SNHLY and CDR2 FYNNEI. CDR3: CASSEATGFRNEQYF. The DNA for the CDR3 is TGTGCCAGCAGTGAAGCGACGGGTTTTCGGAACGAGCAGTACTTC.

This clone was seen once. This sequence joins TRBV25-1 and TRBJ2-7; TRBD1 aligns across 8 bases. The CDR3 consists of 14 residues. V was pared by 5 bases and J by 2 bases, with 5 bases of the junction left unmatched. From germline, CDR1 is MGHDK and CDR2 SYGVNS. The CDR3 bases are TGTGCCAGCAGTCCGGGGACAGGTACCTACGAGCAGTACTTC. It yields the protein CASSPGTGTYEQYF.

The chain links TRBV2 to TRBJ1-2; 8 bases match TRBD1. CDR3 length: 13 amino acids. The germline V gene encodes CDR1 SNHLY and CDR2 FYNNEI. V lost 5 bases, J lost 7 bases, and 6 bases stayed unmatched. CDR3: CASSFGQGVGYTF. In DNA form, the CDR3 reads TGTGCCAGCAGTTTCGGACAGGGAGTTGGCTACACCTTC.

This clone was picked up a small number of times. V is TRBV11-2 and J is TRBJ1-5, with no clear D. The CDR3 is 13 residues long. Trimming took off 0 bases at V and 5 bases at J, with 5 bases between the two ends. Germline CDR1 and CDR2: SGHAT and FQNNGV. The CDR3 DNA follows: TGTGCCAGCAGCTTAGATCCGTATCAGCCCCAGCATTTT. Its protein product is CASSLDPYQPQHF.

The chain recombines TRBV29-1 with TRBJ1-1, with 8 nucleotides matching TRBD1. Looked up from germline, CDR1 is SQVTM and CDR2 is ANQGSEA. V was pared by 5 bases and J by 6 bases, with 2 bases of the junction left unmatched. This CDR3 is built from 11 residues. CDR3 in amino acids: CSVRTGPEAFF. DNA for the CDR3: TGCAGCGTTCGGACAGGGCCTGAAGCTTTCTTT.

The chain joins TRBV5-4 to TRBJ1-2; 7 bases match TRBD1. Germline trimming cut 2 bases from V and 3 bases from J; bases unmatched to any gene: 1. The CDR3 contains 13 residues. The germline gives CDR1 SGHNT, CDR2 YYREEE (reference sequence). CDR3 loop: CASSFDRDYGYTF. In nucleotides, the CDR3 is TGTGCCAGCAGCTTCGACAGGGACTATGGCTACACCTTC. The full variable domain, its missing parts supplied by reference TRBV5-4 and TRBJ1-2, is ETGVTQSPTHLIKTRGQQVTLRCSSQSGHNTVSWYQQALGQGPQFIFQYYREEENGRGNFPPRFSGLQFPNYSSELNVNALELDDSALYLCASSFDRDYGYTFGSGTRLTVV.

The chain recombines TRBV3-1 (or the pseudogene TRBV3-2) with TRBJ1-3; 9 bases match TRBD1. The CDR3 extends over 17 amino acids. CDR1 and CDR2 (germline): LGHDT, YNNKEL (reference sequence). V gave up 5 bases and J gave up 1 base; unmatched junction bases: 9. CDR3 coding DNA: TGTGCCAGCAGCTGGTCAACCGGGACAGGGTCTGGAAACACCATATATTTT. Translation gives CASSWSTGTGSGNTIYF.

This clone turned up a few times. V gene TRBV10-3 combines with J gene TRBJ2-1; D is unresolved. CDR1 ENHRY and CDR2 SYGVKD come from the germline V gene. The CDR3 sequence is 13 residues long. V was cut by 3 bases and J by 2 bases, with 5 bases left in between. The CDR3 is CAISDLAYNEQFF. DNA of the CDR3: TGTGCCATCAGTGATTTAGCCTACAATGAGCAGTTCTTC.

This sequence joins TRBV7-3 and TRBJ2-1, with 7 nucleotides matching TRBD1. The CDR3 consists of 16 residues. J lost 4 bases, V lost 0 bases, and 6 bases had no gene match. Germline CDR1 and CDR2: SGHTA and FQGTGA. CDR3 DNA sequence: TGTGCCAGCAGCTTAACCCCGGGACAGAAGTACAATGAGCAGTTCTTC. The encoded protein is CASSLTPGQKYNEQFF.

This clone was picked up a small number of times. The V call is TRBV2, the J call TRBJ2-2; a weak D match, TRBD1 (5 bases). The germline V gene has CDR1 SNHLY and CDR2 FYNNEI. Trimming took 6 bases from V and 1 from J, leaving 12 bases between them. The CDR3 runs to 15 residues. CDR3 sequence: CASSQWQGNTGELFF. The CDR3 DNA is TGTGCCAGCAGCCAGTGGCAGGGGAACACCGGGGAGCTGTTTTTT.

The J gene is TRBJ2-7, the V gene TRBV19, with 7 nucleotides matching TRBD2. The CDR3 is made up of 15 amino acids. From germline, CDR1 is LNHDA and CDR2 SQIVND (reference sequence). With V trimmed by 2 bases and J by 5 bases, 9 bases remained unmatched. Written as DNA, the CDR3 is TGTGCCAGTAGTATACGGACTAGTATAACCAACGAGCAGTACTTC. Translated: CASSIRTSITNEQYF.

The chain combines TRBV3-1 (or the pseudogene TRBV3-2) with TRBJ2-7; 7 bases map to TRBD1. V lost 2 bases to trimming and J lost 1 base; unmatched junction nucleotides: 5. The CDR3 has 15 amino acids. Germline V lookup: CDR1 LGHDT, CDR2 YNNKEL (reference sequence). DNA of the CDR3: TGTGCCAGCAGCCAAATGAGGGGGCCTTCCTACGAGCAGTACTTC. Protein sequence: CASSQMRGPSYEQYF.

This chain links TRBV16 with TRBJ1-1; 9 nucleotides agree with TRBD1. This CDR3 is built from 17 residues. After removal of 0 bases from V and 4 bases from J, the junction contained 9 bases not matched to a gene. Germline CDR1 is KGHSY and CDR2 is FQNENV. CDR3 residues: CASSQSGQGRLGTEAFF. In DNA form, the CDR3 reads TGTGCCAGCAGCCAATCGGGACAGGGAAGGCTTGGCACTGAAGCTTTCTTT.

DNA of the CDR3: TGTGCCAGCAGTTCGGCAGGAGACAGATTCTTGCTAAAGCAGTACTTC. Its protein product is CASSSAGDRFLLKQYF. The rearrangement joins TRBV28 to TRBJ2-7; tentatively, D is TRBD1 (5 bases). V gave up 4 bases and J gave up 8 bases, with 24 bases separating them. Germline V CDR1 and CDR2: MDHEN, SYDVKM. The CDR3 length is 16 residues.

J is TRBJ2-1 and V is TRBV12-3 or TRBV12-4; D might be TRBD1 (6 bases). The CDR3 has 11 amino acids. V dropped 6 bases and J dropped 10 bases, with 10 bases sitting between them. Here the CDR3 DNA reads TGTGCCAGCAGCCGTACAGGGGAGCAGTTCTTC. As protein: CASSRTGEQFF.

CDR3 region: CASSPAGRGGELFF. CDR3 coding DNA: TGTGCCAGCTCACCCGCAGGGCGTGGCGGGGAGCTGTTTTTT. The rearrangement joins TRBV18 to TRBJ2-2, with a weak D call TRBD1 (5 bases). The CDR3 runs to 14 residues. Trimming removed 3 bases at V and 7 bases at J, with 12 bases between. Germline CDR1 and CDR2: KGHSH and LQKENI.

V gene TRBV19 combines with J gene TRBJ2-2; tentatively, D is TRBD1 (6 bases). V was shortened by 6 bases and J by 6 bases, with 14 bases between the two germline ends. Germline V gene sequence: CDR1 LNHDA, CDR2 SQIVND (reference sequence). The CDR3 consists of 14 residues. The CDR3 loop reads CASRTQGRAGELFF. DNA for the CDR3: TGTGCCAGTAGGACACAGGGTCGCGCCGGGGAGCTGTTTTTT.

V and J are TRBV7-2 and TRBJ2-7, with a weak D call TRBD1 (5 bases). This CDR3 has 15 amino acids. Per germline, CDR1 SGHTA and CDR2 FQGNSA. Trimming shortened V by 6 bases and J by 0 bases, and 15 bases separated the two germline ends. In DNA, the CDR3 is TGTGCCAGCAGTAAGACCGGACAAGCCTCCTACGAGCAGTACTTC. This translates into CASSKTGQASYEQYF.

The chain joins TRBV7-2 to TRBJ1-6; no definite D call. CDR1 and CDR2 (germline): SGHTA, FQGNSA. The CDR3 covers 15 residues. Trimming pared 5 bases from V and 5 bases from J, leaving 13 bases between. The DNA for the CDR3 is TGTGCCAGCAGCCCTCAGCGGCACCATAATTCACCCCTCCACTTT. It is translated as CASSPQRHHNSPLHF. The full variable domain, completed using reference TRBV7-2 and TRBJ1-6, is GAGVSQSPSNKVTEKGKDVELRCDPISGHTALYWYRQSLGQGLEFLIYFQGNSAPDKSGLPSDRFSAERTGGSVSTLTIQRTQQEDSAVYLCASSPQRHHNSPLHFGNGTRLTVT.